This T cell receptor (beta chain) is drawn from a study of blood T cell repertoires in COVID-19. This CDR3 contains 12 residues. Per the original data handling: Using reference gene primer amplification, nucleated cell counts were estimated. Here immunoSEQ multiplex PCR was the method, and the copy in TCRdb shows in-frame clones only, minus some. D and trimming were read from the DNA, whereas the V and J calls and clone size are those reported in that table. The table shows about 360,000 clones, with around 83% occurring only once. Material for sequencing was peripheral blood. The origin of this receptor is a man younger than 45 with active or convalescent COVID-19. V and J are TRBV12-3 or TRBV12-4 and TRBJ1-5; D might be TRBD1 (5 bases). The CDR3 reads CASAGSNQPQHF. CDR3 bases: TGTGCATCAGCAGGGTCCAATCAGCCCCAGCATTTT.